The source of this T cell receptor (beta chain) is a study of blood T cell repertoires in COVID-19. Study details: T cells, B-cell-depleted T cells, or PBMCs supplied cDNA or gDNA.

Trimming took 4 bases from V and 6 from J, leaving 19 bases between them. The CDR3 covers 16 residues. Germline V lookup: CDR1 SGHTA, CDR2 FQGTGA. A Seattle source enrolled patients during active infection and followed them longitudinally. This clone was detected only once. The authors' processing: Estimation of nucleated cell counts was performed using reference gene primer amplification. Generated by immunoSEQ multiplex PCR, the TCRdb table keeps only in-frame clones and is missing some. V and J calls and clone size are those listed in that table; D and trimming were worked out from the DNA. The table lists 250,000 or so clones, approximately 90% of them singletons.

The chain combines TRBV7-3 with TRBJ2-4, with D perhaps matching TRBD2 (6 bases). The receptor comes from a man aged 30 to 39 with COVID-19, enrolled during active disease. Input material: peripheral blood. This CDR3 reads CASSSEPSLGGNIQYF. DNA of the CDR3: TGTGCCAGCAGCTCCGAACCCTCACTCGGGGGAAACATTCAGTACTTC.